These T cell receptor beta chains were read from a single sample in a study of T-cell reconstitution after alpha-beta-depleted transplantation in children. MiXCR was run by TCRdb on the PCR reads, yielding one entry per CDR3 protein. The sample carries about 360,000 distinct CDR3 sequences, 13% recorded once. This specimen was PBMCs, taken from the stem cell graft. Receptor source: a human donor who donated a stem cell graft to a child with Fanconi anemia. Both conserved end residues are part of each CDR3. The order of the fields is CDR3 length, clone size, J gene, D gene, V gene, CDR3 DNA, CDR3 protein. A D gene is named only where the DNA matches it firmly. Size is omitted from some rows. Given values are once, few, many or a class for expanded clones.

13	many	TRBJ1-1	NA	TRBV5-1	TGCGCCAGCAACGAGGGCCGGGACACTGAAGCTTTCTTT	CASNEGRDTEAFF
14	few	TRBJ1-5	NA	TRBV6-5	TGTGCCAGCAGTTACTCAGGATTCAATCAGCCCCAGCATTTT	CASSYSGFNQPQHF
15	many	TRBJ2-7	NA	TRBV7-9	TGTGCCAGCAGCTTAGGCGACACACGCTTCTACGAGCAGTACTTC	CASSLGDTRFYEQYF
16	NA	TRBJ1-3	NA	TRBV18	TGTGCCAGCTCACGTGACAGGTTTCGCTCTGGAAACACCATATATTTT	CASSRDRFRSGNTIYF
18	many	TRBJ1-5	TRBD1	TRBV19	TGTGCCAGTAGTACCACGGACAGGGCGGTCTCTCGCAATCAGCCCCAGCATTTT	CASSTTDRAVSRNQPQHF
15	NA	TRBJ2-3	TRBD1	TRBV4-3	TGCGCCAGCAGCCAAGAAGGGACAGTCACAGATACGCAGTATTTT	CASSQEGTVTDTQYF
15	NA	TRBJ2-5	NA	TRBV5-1	TGCGCCAGCATCTCCTATCCGGGACCCCAAGAGACCCAGTACTTC	CASISYPGPQETQYF
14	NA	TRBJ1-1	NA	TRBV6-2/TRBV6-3	TGTGCCAGCAGTTACCTAGAGATGAACACTGAAGCTTTCTTT	CASSYLEMNTEAFF
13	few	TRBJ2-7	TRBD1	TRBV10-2	TGCGCCAGCAGGTTCGGACAGGGCCGCGAGCAGTACTTC	CASRFGQGREQYF
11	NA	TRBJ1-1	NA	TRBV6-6	TGTGCTTCAAGGTGGGAGACTGAAGCTTTCTTT	CASRWETEAFF
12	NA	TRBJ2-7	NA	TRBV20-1	TGCAGTGCTGAGGGGGGGGGGTACGAGCAGTACTTC	CSAEGGGYEQYF
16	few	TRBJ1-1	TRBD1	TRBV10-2	TGCGCCACCGCGGGGGCAGGGGGCTTGTTGAGCACTGAAGCTTTCTTT	CATAGAGGLLSTEAFF
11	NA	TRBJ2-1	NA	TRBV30	TGTGCCTGGAGTTGGGTTGGAGAGCAGTTCTTC	CAWSWVGEQFF
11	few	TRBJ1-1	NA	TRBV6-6	TGTGCCAGCTGTCGTGGCACTGAAGCTTTCTTT	CASCRGTEAFF
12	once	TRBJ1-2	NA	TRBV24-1	TGTGCCACCAGTGATTTGAAAGGAGGCTACACCTTC	CATSDLKGGYTF
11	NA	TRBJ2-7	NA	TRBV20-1	TGCAGTGCCCGGGGGGCATACGAGCAGTACTTC	CSARGAYEQYF
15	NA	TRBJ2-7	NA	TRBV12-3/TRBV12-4	TGTGCCAGCAGTCACCCGGGTAGGGCCACCTACGAGCAGTACTTC	CASSHPGRATYEQYF
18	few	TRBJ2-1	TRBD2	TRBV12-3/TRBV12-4	TGTGCCAGCCTCGGAGCTAGCGGGTCTCTCCCTTCGGTATATGAGCAGTTCTTC	CASLGASGSLPSVYEQFF
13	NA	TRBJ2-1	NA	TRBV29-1	TGCAGCGTTGACTGGGGGCCTAGGGATGAGCAGTTCTTC	CSVDWGPRDEQFF
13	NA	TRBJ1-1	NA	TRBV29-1	TGCAGCGTTTGGACAGCGATGAACACTGAAGCTTTCTTT	CSVWTAMNTEAFF
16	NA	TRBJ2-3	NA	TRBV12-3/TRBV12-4	TGTGCCAGCAGCCCAGAGGGCTCATTAAGCACAGATACGCAGTATTTT	CASSPEGSLSTDTQYF
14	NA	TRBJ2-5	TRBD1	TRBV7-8	TGTGCCAGCACCCTGACAGGGGGCGGAGAGACCCAGTACTTC	CASTLTGGGETQYF
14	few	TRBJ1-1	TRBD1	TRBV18	TGTGCCAGCTCACCCCCGGGACAGGGATCGGAGGCTTTCTTT	CASSPPGQGSEAFF
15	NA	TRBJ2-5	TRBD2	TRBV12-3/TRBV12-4	TGTGCCAGCAGTTCATCCGGGACTAGCGGGGGTAAAGAGTACTTC	CASSSSGTSGGKEYF
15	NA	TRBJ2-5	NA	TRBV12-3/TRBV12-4	TGTGCCAGCAGGCTGAGTAGAGGGAACCAAGAGACCCAGTACTTC	CASRLSRGNQETQYF
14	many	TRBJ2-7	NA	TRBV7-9	TGTGCCAGCAGCTTAGGCGGGGTAACCTACGAGCAGTACTTC	CASSLGGVTYEQYF
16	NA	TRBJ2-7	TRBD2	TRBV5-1	TGCGCCAGCAGCCTGCATAGCGGGGGGAACTCCTACGAGCAGTACTTC	CASSLHSGGNSYEQYF
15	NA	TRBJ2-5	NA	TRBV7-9	TGTGCCAGCAGCCCCAAGCTGGGACTGGCGGAGACCCAGTACTTC	CASSPKLGLAETQYF
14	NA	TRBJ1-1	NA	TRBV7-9	TGTGCCAGCAGCTTATTCCCCGCACCTAGGGAAGCTTTCTTT	CASSLFPAPREAFF
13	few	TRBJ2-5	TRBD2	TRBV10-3	TGTGCCATGGGCGGCGGGGGGGGAGAGACCCAGTACTTC	CAMGGGGGETQYF
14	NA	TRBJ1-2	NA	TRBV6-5	TGTGCCAGCAGTCCCCTTCTGGACAGAGGAGGCTACACCTTC	CASSPLLDRGGYTF
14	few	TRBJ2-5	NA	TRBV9	TGTGCCAGCAGCGTATCGCTCGTCCAAGAGACCCAGTACTTC	CASSVSLVQETQYF
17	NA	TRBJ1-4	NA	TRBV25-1	TGTGCCAGCAGTGAATTTCCCCTCGGGACGGAGAATGAAAAACTGTTTTTT	CASSEFPLGTENEKLFF
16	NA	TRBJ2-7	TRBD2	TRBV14	TGTGCCAGCAGCCGCTACATCGGGGGGAGCTCCTACGAGCAGTACTTC	CASSRYIGGSSYEQYF
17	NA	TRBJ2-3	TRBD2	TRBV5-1	TGCGCCAGCAGCCCAGACTTTAGCGGGGGAAGCACAGATACGCAGTATTTT	CASSPDFSGGSTDTQYF
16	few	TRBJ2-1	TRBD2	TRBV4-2	TGTGCCAGCAGCCAAGATCGGCGGGGGGGTTACAATGAGCAGTTCTTC	CASSQDRRGGYNEQFF
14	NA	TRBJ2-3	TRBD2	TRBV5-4	TGTGCCAGCAGTACGGGGGGGGACACAGATACGCAGTATTTT	CASSTGGDTDTQYF